These 4 T cell receptor beta chains were all obtained from the same sample, sequenced in a study of blood T cell repertoires in COVID-19. TCRdb keeps only in-frame clones here, not all; method: immunoSEQ multiplex PCR. This table has under 300,000 clones, approximately 88% appearing once. Sequencing was carried out using PBMCs or T cells enriched from blood (not recorded which). All receptors come from a woman aged 40 to 50 who had recovered from COVID-19.

The J gene is TRBJ1-1, the V gene TRBV27, with unresolved D. Germline V lookup: CDR1 MNHEY, CDR2 SMNVEV (reference sequence). The CDR3 sequence is 14 residues long. The V gene lost 4 bases and the J gene lost 3 bases, with 12 bases spanning the gap. Here the CDR3 reads CASSWAGGDTEAFF. Written as DNA, the CDR3 is TGTGCCAGCAGTTGGGCGGGTGGTGACACTGAAGCTTTCTTT.

V gene TRBV11-2 combines with J gene TRBJ1-1; weak D call: TRBD1 (5 bases). Germline CDR1 reads SGHAT; CDR2 reads FQNNGV. This CDR3 has 14 amino acids. V was trimmed by 3 bases and J by 0 bases, leaving 8 bases between them. The CDR3 region has the DNA TGTGCCAGCAGCTTGACAGTTATGAACACTGAAGCTTTCTTT. Encoded protein: CASSLTVMNTEAFF.

This chain uses TRBV18 with TRBJ2-5, with TRBD2 matching over 7 bases. CDR3 length equals 17 residues. CDR1 and CDR2 from the germline V gene are KGHSH and LQKENI. J gave up 1 base and V 3 bases, and 11 bases lay outside the gene matches. The CDR3, as DNA: TGTGCCAGCTCACCTCCCCGGGGGAGGGCCGCCCAAGAGACCCAGTACTTC. Translated: CASSPPRGRAAQETQYF.

V and J are TRBV30 and TRBJ2-7; D is ambiguous. Between the trimmed V and J ends, which lost 4 bases and 0 bases, there was a span of 16 bases. This CDR3 contains 15 residues. CDR1 GTSNPN and CDR2 SVGIG come from the germline V gene (reference sequence). CDR3 in DNA: TGTGCCTGGACACAACAGACACTGAGCTCCTACGAGCAGTACTTC. Translation gives CAWTQQTLSSYEQYF.